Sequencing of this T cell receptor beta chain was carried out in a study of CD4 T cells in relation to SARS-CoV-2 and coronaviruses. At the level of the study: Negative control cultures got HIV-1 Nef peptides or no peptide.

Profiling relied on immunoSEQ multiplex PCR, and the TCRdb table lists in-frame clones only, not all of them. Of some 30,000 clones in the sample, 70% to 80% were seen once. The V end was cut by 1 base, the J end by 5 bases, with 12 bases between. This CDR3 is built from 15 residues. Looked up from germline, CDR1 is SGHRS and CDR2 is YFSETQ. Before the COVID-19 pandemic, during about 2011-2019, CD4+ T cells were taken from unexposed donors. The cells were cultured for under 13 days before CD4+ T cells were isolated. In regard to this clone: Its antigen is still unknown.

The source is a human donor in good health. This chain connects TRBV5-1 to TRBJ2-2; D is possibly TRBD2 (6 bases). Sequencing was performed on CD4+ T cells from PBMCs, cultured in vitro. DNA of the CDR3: TGCGCCAGCAGCTTGACCGGGACTTCTACCGGGGAGCTGTTTTTT. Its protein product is CASSLTGTSTGELFF. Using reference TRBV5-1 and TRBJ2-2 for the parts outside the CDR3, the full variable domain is KAGVTQTPRYLIKTRGQQVTLSCSPISGHRSVSWYQQTPGQGLQFLFEYFSETQRNKGNFPGRFSGRQFSNSRSEMNVSTLELGDSALYLCASSLTGTSTGELFFGEGSRLTVL.